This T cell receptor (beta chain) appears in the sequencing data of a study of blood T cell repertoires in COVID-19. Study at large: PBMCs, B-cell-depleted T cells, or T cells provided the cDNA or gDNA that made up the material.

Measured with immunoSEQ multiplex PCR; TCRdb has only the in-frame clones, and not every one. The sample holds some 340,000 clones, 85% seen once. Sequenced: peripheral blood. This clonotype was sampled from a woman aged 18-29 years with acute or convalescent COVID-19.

The CDR3 spells CASSRQGLNTGELFF. As DNA, the CDR3 is TGCGCCAGCAGCCGACAGGGCCTTAACACCGGGGAGCTGTTTTTT. The J gene is TRBJ2-2, the V gene TRBV5-1; 7 nucleotides match TRBD1. V lost 4 bases and J lost 2; bases outside the gene matches: 5. Germline V gene lookup returns CDR1 SGHRS and CDR2 YFSETQ. The CDR3 has 15 residues.